These 12 T cell receptor beta chains came from one sample sequenced in a study of control samples from healthy donors and cancer patients. Profiling relied on immunoSEQ multiplex PCR, and the TCRdb table lists in-frame clones only, not all of them. The data show 110,000 to 150,000 clones, about nine tenths seen once. The sample taken for sequencing was blood. Every receptor here comes from a man aged 30 to 39 in good health.

The chain carries TRBV6-1 and TRBJ2-7; 14 nucleotides agree with TRBD2. The V segment lost 3 bases and the J segment 9 bases; nucleotides outside the gene matches: 16. CDR3 length equals 18 residues. Germline assignment: CDR1 MNHNS and CDR2 SASEGT. CDR3 residues: CASSDPGTSGSREVVQYF. CDR3 DNA: TGTGCCAGCAGTGACCCAGGGACTAGCGGGAGTAGGGAGGTGGTGCAGTACTTC.

This chain connects TRBV2 to TRBJ1-2, with D maybe TRBD1 (6 bases). This CDR3 region has 10 residues. CDR1 is SNHLY and CDR2 is FYNNEI in the germline V gene. The ends were cut back, 11 bases at V and 6 bases at J, with 10 bases in the middle. CDR3 nucleotides: TGTGCCGAGGGGGGGGATGGCTACACCTTC. Protein product: CAEGGDGYTF.

The chain uses TRBV11-2 and TRBJ2-7, with a possible D match to TRBD2 (6 bases). The CDR3 sequence is 15 residues long. Germline assignment: CDR1 SGHAT and CDR2 FQNNGV. Trimming removed 2 bases from V and 0 bases from J, with 11 bases in between. CDR3 sequence reads: CASSLKPDYSYEQYF. CDR3 DNA: TGTGCCAGCAGCTTAAAACCGGACTACTCCTACGAGCAGTACTTC.

The rearrangement links TRBV27 to TRBJ1-1; maybe TRBD1 (5 bases). The V end was cut by 5 bases, the J end by 0 bases, with 7 bases between. CDR3 length: 13 residues. Germline V gives CDR1 MNHEY, CDR2 SMNVEV (reference sequence). For the CDR3, the DNA is TGTGCCAGCAGTGTGACAGTGAACACTGAAGCTTTCTTT. Its protein product is CASSVTVNTEAFF.

The V and J genes are TRBV6-5 and TRBJ1-1; D is uncertain. Germline CDR1 MNHEY, CDR2 SVGAGI. Trimming took 7 bases from V and 5 from J, leaving 17 bases between them. The CDR3 has 14 residues. CDR3 in amino acids: CASNLGNSYTEAFF. CDR3 bases: TGTGCCAGCAATCTCGGAAATTCCTATACTGAAGCTTTCTTT.

This clone was seen a single time. The chain links TRBV25-1 to TRBJ2-1; 7 nucleotides agree with TRBD2. V lost 4 bases, J lost 5 bases, and 2 bases stayed unmatched. The CDR3 sequence is 13 residues long. Germline CDR1 is MGHDK and CDR2 is SYGVNS. The CDR3: CASSVGLDNEQFF. The CDR3 coding sequence is TGTGCCAGCAGTGTAGGACTAGACAATGAGCAGTTCTTC.

The table lists this clone with a few counts. The chain uses TRBV29-1 and TRBJ1-2; D might be TRBD1 (5 bases). The germline V gene has CDR1 SQVTM and CDR2 ANQGSEA. V gave up 7 bases and J gave up 0 bases, with 18 bases separating them. CDR3 length: 15 amino acids. CDR3 in DNA: TGCAGCGCCTCGTCCGCCGGGGCCCCTAACTATGGCTACACCTTC. It is translated as CSASSAGAPNYGYTF.

The CDR3 bases are TGTGCCACCAGCGTCCTGGGCAACTCTGGGGCCAACGTCCTGACTTTC. It translates to CATSVLGNSGANVLTF. V and J are TRBV15 and TRBJ2-6, with D hard to call. Between the trimmed V and J ends, which lost 5 bases and 0 bases, there was a span of 11 bases. Germline-derived CDR1 and CDR2 are LNHNV and YYDKDF (reference sequence). CDR3 length: 16 residues.

V gene TRBV14 combines with J gene TRBJ2-7; TRBD1 or TRBD2 may be the D gene (6 bases each). The CDR3 is made up of 17 amino acids. Trimming pared 4 bases from V and 1 base from J, leaving 20 bases between. Germline lookup yields CDR1 SGHDN and CDR2 FVKESK. In nucleotides, the CDR3 is TGTGCCAGCAGCCCCTACCCGGAGGGCAGGGGTTCCTACGAGCAGTACTTC. It translates to CASSPYPEGRGSYEQYF.

The J gene is TRBJ1-4, the V gene TRBV4-3; a possible D gene is TRBD1 (5 bases). Per the germline V gene, CDR1 is LGHNA and CDR2 is YSLEER. V was shortened by 1 base and J by 8 bases, with 14 bases between the two germline ends. The CDR3 is made up of 15 amino acids. The CDR3 spells CASSQGVFRAEKLFF. In nucleotides, the CDR3 is TGCGCCAGCAGCCAAGGAGTTTTCAGGGCCGAAAAACTGTTTTTT.

This clone was detected once. The V and J genes are TRBV7-6 and TRBJ2-1; 12 bases match TRBD2. The CDR3 has 15 residues. The ends lost 6 bases at V and 0 bases at J; junction bases unmatched: 0. The germline gives CDR1 SGHVS, CDR2 FNYEAQ. In DNA, the CDR3 is TGTGCCAGCAGGACTAGCGGGAGCTCCTACAATGAGCAGTTCTTC. Translated, it gives CASRTSGSSYNEQFF.

Comments on this clone: Within the sample, other DNA sequences also encode this same CDR3. Here the CDR3 reads CASIRNYEQYF. The CDR3 bases are TGTGCCAGCATCAGGAACTACGAGCAGTACTTC. The chain joins TRBV6-5 to TRBJ2-7, with D hard to call. Trimming took 7 bases from V and 3 from J, leaving 7 bases between them. In germline, CDR1 is MNHEY, CDR2 SVGAGI. This CDR3 has 11 amino acids.